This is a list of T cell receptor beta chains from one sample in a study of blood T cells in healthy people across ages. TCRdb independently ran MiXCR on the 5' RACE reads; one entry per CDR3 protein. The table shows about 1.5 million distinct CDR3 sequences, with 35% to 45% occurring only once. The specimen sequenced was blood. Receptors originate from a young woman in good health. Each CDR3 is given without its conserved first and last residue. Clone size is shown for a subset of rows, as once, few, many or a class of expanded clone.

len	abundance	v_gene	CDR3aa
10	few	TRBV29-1	SVPGSKGGYT
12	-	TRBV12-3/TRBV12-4	ASSSTSANTEAF
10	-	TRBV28	ASSLWSDEQF
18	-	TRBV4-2	ASSHSLGLAGGTNTGELF
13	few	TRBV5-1	ASSAGTGSTYEQY
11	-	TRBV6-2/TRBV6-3	ASTKGDVNEQF
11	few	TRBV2	ASKQAPVYEQY
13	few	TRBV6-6	ASTLRGQGTGEAF
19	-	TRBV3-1	ASSRDPPSGRWLFSYNEQF
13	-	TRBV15	ATSLGEISNQPQH
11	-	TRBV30	AWTGDRVAEAF
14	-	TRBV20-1	SAREGVPGVLYEQF
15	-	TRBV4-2	ASSPTSLAEAADTQY
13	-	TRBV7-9	ASSLTGIANTEAF
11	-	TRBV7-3	ASNLYRANVLT
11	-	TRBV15	ATRGQGAYEQY
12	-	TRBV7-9	ASSLDPKSVGYT
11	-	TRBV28	AGSPLAHWGYT
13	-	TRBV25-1	ASSESVTVTDTQY
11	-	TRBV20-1	GAFRTESYEQY
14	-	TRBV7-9	ASSSPQDKLDYEQY
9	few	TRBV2	ASRGDRVLF